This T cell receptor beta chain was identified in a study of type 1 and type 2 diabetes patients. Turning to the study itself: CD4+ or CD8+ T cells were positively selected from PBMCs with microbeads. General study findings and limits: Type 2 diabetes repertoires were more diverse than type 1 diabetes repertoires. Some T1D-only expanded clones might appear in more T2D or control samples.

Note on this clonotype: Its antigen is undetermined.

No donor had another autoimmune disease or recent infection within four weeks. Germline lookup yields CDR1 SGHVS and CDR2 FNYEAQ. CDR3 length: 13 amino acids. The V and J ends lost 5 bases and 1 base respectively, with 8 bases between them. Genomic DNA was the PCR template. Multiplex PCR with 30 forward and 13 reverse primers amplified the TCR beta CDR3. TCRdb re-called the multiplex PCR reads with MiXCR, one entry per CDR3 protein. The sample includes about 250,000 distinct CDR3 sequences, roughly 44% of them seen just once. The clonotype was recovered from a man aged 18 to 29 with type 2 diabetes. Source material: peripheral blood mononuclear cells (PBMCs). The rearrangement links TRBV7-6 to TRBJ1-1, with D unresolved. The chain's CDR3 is CASSADWNTEAFF. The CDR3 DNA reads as TGTGCCAGCAGCGCCGACTGGAACACTGAAGCTTTCTTT.